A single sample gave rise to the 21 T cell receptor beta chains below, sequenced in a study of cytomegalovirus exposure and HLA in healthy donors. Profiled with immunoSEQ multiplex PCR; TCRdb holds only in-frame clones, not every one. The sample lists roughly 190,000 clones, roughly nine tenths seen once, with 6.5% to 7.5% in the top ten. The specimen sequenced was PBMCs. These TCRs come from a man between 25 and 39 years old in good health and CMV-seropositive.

In nucleotides, the CDR3 is TGTGCCAGCAGTCCCGGGGTCCCAAAATCCTACGAGCAGTACTTC. Its protein product is CASSPGVPKSYEQYF. The V gene is TRBV27, the J gene TRBJ2-7; D perhaps matches TRBD2 (5 bases). The CDR3 is 15 residues long. The V end lost 5 bases, the J end lost 1 base, and 15 bases lay between the germline ends. Germline CDR1 MNHEY, CDR2 SMNVEV (reference sequence).

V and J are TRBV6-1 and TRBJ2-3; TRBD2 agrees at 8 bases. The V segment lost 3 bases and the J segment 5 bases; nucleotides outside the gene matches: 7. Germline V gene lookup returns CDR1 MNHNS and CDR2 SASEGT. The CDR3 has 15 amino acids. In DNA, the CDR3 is TGTGCCAGCAGTGATTCTGGACTAGCCTTAGATACGCAGTATTTT. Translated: CASSDSGLALDTQYF.

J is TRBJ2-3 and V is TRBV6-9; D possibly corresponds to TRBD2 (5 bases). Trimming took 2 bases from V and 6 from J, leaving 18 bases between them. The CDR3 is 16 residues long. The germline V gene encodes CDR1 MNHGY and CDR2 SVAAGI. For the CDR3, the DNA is TGTGCCAGCAGTTATCCCGGGATTTGGCCCTCCGATACGCAGTATTTT. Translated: CASSYPGIWPSDTQYF.

CDR3 sequence (DNA): TGCAGCGCCGTTGAGTACACAGATACGCAGTATTTT. Translating it yields CSAVEYTDTQYF. The V and J genes are TRBV29-1 and TRBJ2-3; D gene unclear. The germline gives CDR1 SQVTM, CDR2 ANQGSEA. This CDR3 is 12 amino acids long. V lost 7 bases to trimming and J lost 2 bases, with 10 bases between them.

Here the CDR3 DNA reads TGTGCCAGCTGGAGGACATCTTATGAGCAGTACTTC. As protein: CASWRTSYEQYF. This chain links TRBV6-5 with TRBJ2-7; the D gene could be TRBD1 or TRBD2 (5 bases each). The CDR3 spans 12 residues. Between the trimmed V and J ends, which lost 8 bases and 7 bases, there was a span of 15 bases. CDR1 is MNHEY, CDR2 SVGAGI, per germline.

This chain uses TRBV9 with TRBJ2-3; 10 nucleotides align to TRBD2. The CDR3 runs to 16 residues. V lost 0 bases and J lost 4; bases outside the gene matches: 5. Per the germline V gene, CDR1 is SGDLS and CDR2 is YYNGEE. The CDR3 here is CASSVGVAGGADTQYF. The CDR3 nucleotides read TGTGCCAGCAGCGTAGGGGTAGCGGGGGGTGCAGATACGCAGTATTTT.

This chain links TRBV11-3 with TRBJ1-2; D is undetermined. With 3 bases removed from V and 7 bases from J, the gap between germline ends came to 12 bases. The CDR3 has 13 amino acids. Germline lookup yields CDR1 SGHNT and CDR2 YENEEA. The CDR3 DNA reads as TGTGCCAGCAGCTTGTCCGGGGTTTTTGGCTACACCTTC. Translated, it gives CASSLSGVFGYTF.

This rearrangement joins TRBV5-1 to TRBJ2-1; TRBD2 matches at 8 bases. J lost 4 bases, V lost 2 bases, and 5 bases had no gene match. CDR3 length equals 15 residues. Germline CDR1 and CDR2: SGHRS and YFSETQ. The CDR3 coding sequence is TGCGCCAGCAGCTTAGGTAGCGGGACATACAATGAGCAGTTCTTC. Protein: CASSLGSGTYNEQFF.

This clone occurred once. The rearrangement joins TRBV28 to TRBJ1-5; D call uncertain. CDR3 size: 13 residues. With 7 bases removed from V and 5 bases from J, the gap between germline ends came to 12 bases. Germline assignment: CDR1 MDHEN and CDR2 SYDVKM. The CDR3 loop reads CASTQIGDQPQHF. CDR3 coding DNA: TGTGCCAGCACCCAAATCGGGGATCAGCCCCAGCATTTT.

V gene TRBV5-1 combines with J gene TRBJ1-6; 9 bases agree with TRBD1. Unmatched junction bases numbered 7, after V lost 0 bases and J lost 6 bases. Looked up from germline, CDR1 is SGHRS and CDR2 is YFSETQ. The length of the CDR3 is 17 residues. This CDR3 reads CASSLALDRGLNSPLHF. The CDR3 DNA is TGCGCCAGCAGCTTGGCCTTGGACAGGGGACTTAATTCACCCCTCCACTTT.

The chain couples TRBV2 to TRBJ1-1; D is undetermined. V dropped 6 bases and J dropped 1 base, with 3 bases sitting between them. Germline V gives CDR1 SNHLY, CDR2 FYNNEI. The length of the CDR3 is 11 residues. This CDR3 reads CASRQNTEAFF. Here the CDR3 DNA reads TGTGCCAGCAGGCAGAACACTGAAGCTTTCTTT.

This CDR3 is CASSLGGPQTQYF. In nucleotides, the CDR3 is TGTGCCAGCAGCTTGGGGGGCCCCCAGACCCAGTACTTC. The gene calls are TRBV5-8 and TRBJ2-5; D is possibly TRBD1 (5 bases). This CDR3 is 13 amino acids long. Germline V CDR1 and CDR2: SGHTS, YDEGEE. Deletions cut 0 bases from V and 6 bases from J, with 9 bases between.

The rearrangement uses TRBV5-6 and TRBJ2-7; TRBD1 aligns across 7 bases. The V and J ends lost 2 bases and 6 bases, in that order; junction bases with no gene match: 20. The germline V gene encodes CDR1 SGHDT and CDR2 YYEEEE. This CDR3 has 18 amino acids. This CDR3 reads CASSFATDRANSLGEQYF. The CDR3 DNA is TGTGCCAGCAGCTTCGCTACAGACAGGGCAAATTCGTTGGGCGAGCAGTACTTC.

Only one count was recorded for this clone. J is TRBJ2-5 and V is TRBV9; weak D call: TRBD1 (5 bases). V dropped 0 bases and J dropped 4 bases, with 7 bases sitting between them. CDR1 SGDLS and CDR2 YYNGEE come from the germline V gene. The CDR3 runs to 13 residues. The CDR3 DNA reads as TGTGCCAGCAGCGTAGCAGGGCCAGAGACCCAGTACTTC. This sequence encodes CASSVAGPETQYF.

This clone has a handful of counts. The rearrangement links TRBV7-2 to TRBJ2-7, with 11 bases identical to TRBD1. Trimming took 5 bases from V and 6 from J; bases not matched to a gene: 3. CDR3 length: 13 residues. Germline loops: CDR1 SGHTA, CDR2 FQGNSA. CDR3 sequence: CASSVDRGREQYF. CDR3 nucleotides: TGTGCCAGCAGCGTGGACAGGGGGCGCGAGCAGTACTTC.

The CDR3 DNA is TGCGCCAGCAGCTTTGGGGGAAGCTATGGCTACACCTTC. Translated: CASSFGGSYGYTF. The chain carries TRBV5-1 and TRBJ1-2; possible D gene TRBD1, 5 bases. This CDR3 is 13 amino acids long. Germline V lookup: CDR1 SGHRS, CDR2 YFSETQ. V gave up 2 bases and J gave up 4 bases, with 9 bases separating them.

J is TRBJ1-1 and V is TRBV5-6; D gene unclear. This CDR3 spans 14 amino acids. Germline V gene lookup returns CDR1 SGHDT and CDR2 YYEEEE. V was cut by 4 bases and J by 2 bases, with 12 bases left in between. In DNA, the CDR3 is TGTGCCAGCAGCCTCCGACGGGCAAACACTGAAGCTTTCTTT. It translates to CASSLRRANTEAFF.

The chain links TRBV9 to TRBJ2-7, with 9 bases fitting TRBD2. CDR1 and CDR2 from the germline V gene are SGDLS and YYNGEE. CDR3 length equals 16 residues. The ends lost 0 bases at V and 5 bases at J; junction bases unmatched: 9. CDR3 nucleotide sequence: TGTGCCAGCAGCGTAGGTAATAGCGGGGGTTTTAACGAGCAGTACTTC. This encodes CASSVGNSGGFNEQYF.

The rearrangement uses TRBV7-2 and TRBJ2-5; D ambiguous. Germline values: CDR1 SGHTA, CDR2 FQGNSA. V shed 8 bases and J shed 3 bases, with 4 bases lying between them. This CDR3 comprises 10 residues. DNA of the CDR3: TGTGCCAGCGGCGAAGAGACCCAGTACTTC. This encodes CASGEETQYF.

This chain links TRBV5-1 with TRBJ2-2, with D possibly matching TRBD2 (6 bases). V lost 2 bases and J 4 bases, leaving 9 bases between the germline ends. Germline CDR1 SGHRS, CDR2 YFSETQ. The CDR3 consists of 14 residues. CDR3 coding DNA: TGCGCCAGCAGCTTAGTAGCGGCCACCGGGGAGCTGTTTTTT. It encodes CASSLVAATGELFF.

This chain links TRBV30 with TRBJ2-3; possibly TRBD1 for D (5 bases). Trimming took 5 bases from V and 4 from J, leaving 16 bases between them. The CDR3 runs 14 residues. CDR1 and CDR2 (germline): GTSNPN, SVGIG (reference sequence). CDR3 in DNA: TGTGCCTGGTCCAGGGATAACGGCGCAGATACGCAGTATTTT. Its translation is CAWSRDNGADTQYF. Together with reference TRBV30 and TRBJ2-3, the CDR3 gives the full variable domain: SQTIHQWPATLVQPVGSPLSLECTVEGTSNPNLYWYRQAAGRGLQLLFYSVGIGQISSEVPQNLSASRPQDRQFILSSKKLLLSDSGFYLCAWSRDNGADTQYFGPGTRLTVL.